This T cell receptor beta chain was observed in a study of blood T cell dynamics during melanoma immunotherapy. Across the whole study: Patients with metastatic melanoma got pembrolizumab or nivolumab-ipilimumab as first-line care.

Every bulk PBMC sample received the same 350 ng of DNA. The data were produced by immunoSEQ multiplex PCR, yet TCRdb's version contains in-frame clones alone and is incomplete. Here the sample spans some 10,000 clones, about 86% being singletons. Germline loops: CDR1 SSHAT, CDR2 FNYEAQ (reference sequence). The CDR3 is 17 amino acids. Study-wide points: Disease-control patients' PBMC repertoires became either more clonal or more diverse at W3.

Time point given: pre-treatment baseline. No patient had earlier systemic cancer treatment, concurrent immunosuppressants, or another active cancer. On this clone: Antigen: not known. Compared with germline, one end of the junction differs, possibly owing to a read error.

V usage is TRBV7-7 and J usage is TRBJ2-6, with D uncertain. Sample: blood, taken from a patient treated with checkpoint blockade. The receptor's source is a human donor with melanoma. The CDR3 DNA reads TGTGCTAGCAGCTTAGGTCTGGGAAAGACTGGGGCCAACGTCCTGACTTTC. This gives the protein CASSLGLGKTGANVLTF. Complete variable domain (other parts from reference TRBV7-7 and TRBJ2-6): GAGVSQSPRYKVTKRGQDVTLRCDPISSHATLYWYQQALGQGPEFLTYFNYEAQPDKSGLPSDRFSAERPEGSISTLTIQRTEQRDSAMYRCASSLGLGKTGANVLTFGAGSRLTVL.